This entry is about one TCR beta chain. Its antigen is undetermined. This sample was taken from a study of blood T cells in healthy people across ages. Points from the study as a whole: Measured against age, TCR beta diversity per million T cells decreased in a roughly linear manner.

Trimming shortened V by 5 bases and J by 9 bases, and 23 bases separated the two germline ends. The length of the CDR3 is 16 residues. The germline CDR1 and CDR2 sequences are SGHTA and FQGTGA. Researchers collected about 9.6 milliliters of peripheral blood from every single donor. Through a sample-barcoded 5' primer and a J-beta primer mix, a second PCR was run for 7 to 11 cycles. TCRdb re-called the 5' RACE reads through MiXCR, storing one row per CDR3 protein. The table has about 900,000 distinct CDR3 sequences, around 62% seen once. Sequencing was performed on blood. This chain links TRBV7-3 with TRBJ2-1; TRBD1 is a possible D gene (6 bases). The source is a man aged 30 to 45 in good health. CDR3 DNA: TGTGCCAGCAGCGATGCTCCGACAGGCCTTGGTGGTGAGCAGTTCTTC. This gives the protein CASSDAPTGLGGEQFF.